The 24 T cell receptor beta chains in this list originate from one sample, sequenced in a study of T cell changes during pregnancy in multiple sclerosis. Only in-frame clones appear in the TCRdb table, and some are missing; sequencing was by immunoSEQ multiplex PCR. This sample has around 100,000 clones, with roughly nine tenths found just once. The material was peripheral blood, obtained after pregnancy. These receptors originate from a female donor with multiple sclerosis, enrolled in a pregnancy study.

The rearrangement links TRBV28 to TRBJ2-7; a possible D gene is TRBD1 (7 bases). Trimming took 3 bases from V and 1 from J, leaving 10 bases between them. The CDR3 extends over 14 amino acids. Germline CDR1 is MDHEN and CDR2 is SYDVKM. The chain's CDR3 is CASSFSGGSYEQYF. CDR3 sequence (DNA): TGTGCCAGCAGTTTTTCAGGGGGGTCCTACGAGCAGTACTTC.

The rearrangement links TRBV15 to TRBJ1-2; D not resolved. The CDR3 runs to 13 residues. Trimming left V 0 bases short and J 8 bases short, with 10 bases between. The germline V gene encodes CDR1 LNHNV and CDR2 YYDKDF (reference sequence). CDR3 sequence: CATSRDKRGGYTF. Written as DNA, the CDR3 is TGTGCCACCAGCAGAGATAAGCGTGGAGGCTACACCTTC.

The V gene is TRBV11-2, the J gene TRBJ1-2; D perhaps matches TRBD1 (5 bases). Germline assignment: CDR1 SGHAT and CDR2 FQNNGV. The CDR3 extends over 14 amino acids. Trimming stripped 3 bases from V and 0 bases from J, with 8 bases between. The CDR3 sequence is CASSFQTANYGYTF. CDR3 nucleotides: TGTGCCAGCAGCTTTCAGACAGCTAACTATGGCTACACCTTC.

The gene calls are TRBV5-4 and TRBJ2-7; 12 bases are a match to TRBD2. Germline trimming cut 0 bases from V and 7 bases from J; bases unmatched to any gene: 11. Germline loops: CDR1 SGHNT, CDR2 YYREEE (reference sequence). This CDR3 region has 17 residues. The CDR3 nucleotides are TGTGCCAGCAGCTTGGGACTAGCGGGAGTGGCATCTACGGAGCAGTACTTC. This translates into CASSLGLAGVASTEQYF. The entire variable domain, with the rest obtained from reference TRBV5-4 and TRBJ2-7, is as follows: ETGVTQSPTHLIKTRGQQVTLRCSSQSGHNTVSWYQQALGQGPQFIFQYYREEENGRGNFPPRFSGLQFPNYSSELNVNALELDDSALYLCASSLGLAGVASTEQYFGPGTRLTVT.

The chain couples TRBV7-9 to TRBJ2-1, with unresolved D. Trimming pared 4 bases from V and 8 bases from J, leaving 15 bases between. CDR1 SEHNR and CDR2 FQNEAQ come from the germline V gene (reference sequence). The CDR3 totals 14 residues. CDR3 in DNA: TGTGCCAGCAGCTCACACCTAGGTTACGATGAGCAGTTCTTC. Its translation: CASSSHLGYDEQFF.

The gene calls are TRBV1 and TRBJ1-3; TRBD1 is taken as the D call from the table, unchecked against the DNA. TRBV1 is a pseudogene locus. CDR3 size: 16 residues. In DNA, the CDR3 is TGCACCAGCAGCCCCCGACAGGGGGCAGACGGAAACACCATATATTTT. Translating it yields CTSSPRQGADGNTIYF.

The chain employs TRBV7-3 and TRBJ1-2, with D unresolved. The CDR3 has 13 residues. Trimming took 5 bases from V and 2 from J, leaving 9 bases between them. Germline CDR1 SGHTA, CDR2 FQGTGA. The CDR3 DNA is TGTGCCAGCAGCCCAGACAAGAACTATGGCTACACCTTC. It translates to CASSPDKNYGYTF.

This chain uses TRBV25-1 with TRBJ1-4; D is possibly TRBD1 (6 bases). The germline V gene encodes CDR1 MGHDK and CDR2 SYGVNS. V was pared by 7 bases and J by 0 bases, with 12 bases between. The CDR3 length is 15 residues. CDR3 residues: CASMGRQATNEKLFF. CDR3 sequence (DNA): TGTGCCAGCATGGGCCGACAGGCAACTAATGAAAAACTGTTTTTT.

The gene calls are TRBV25-1 and TRBJ1-1, with D uncertain. The CDR3 extends over 14 amino acids. Trimming stripped 4 bases from V and 5 bases from J, with 14 bases between. Germline V CDR1 and CDR2: MGHDK, SYGVNS. CDR3 coding DNA: TGTGCCAGCAGTGCGCGAGGTAGAGGGACTGAAGCTTTCTTT. Residues: CASSARGRGTEAFF.

The rearrangement joins TRBV4-2 to TRBJ2-1, with TRBD2 matching over 14 bases. The CDR3 has 17 residues. From germline, CDR1 is LGHNA and CDR2 YNFKEQ. V gave up 4 bases and J gave up 5 bases; unmatched junction bases: 7. In DNA, the CDR3 is TGTGCCAGCAGCCCCGGGACTAGCGGGAGATTGCACAATGAGCAGTTCTTC. Amino acid sequence: CASSPGTSGRLHNEQFF.

This sequence joins TRBV7-6 and TRBJ1-4; 8 bases map to TRBD1. The CDR3 length is 18 residues. Trimming removed 1 base from V and 5 bases from J; junction bases left unmatched: 12. The germline CDR1 and CDR2 sequences are SGHVS and FNYEAQ. In nucleotides, the CDR3 is TGTGCCAGCAGCTTAGAAGATGGACAGGGAGGCCTGAATGAAAAACTGTTTTTT. This gives the protein CASSLEDGQGGLNEKLFF.

This sequence joins TRBV19 and TRBJ1-2, with a tentative D call TRBD1 (5 bases). The CDR3 is made up of 15 amino acids. Germline CDR1 LNHDA, CDR2 SQIVND (reference sequence). V lost 5 bases and J lost 2, with 15 bases in between. CDR3: CASSPQGGQNYGYTF. The CDR3 DNA sequence: TGTGCCAGTAGTCCGCAGGGAGGGCAAAACTATGGCTACACCTTC.

The V gene is TRBV7-3, the J gene TRBJ2-5; 11 nucleotides agree with TRBD2. From germline, CDR1 is SGHTA and CDR2 FQGTGA. The CDR3 sequence is 16 residues long. Losses at the gene ends were 5 bases for V and 2 bases for J; bases not matched to a gene: 7. The CDR3 loop reads CASSPLAGGGQETQYF. CDR3 coding DNA: TGTGCCAGCAGCCCTTTAGCGGGAGGGGGACAAGAGACCCAGTACTTC.

The rearrangement links TRBV5-8 to TRBJ1-2, with D possibly being TRBD1 (6 bases). Trimming left V 3 bases short and J 9 bases short, with 15 bases between. The CDR3 consists of 13 residues. Germline loops: CDR1 SGHTS, CDR2 YDEGEE. The CDR3: CASSSGQFGSYTF. As DNA, the CDR3 is TGTGCCAGCAGCTCCGGACAGTTTGGTAGCTACACCTTC.

This clone was detected only a few times. V is TRBV6-5 and J is TRBJ1-2; weak D call: TRBD1 (6 bases). Germline loops: CDR1 MNHEY, CDR2 SVGAGI. Trimming cost V 5 bases and J 5 bases, with 15 bases left between them. The CDR3 contains 14 residues. As DNA, the CDR3 is TGTGCCAGCAGTCAACAGGGCGGCAAATATGGCTACACCTTC. Its translation: CASSQQGGKYGYTF.

The CDR3 protein is CASSSRQRIHTQYF. Written as DNA, the CDR3 is TGTGCCAGCAGCTCCAGACAAAGAATACATACGCAGTATTTT. The rearrangement uses TRBV13 and TRBJ2-3; D gene unclear. V lost 4 bases to trimming and J lost 7 bases, with 15 bases between them. The CDR3 extends over 14 amino acids. Per the germline V gene, CDR1 is PRHDT and CDR2 is FYEKMQ (reference sequence).

The rearrangement uses TRBV18 and TRBJ2-2, with TRBD1 matching over 7 bases. Germline V CDR1 and CDR2: KGHSH, LQKENI. This CDR3 contains 16 residues. The J segment lost 5 bases and the V segment lost 6 bases, leaving 12 bases of the junction unmatched. CDR3 DNA sequence: TGTGCCAGCTCCCCCGGGACAGTCTCATCGACCGGGGAGCTGTTTTTT. Its translation: CASSPGTVSSTGELFF.

The CDR3 DNA is TGTGCCAGCAGCTTGGGGGGCAAGGCAGGTGGAAACACCATATATTTT. Translation: CASSLGGKAGGNTIYF. The chain couples TRBV5-4 to TRBJ1-3, with D possibly TRBD1 on 5 matching bases. Trimming shortened V by 0 bases and J by 3 bases, and 13 bases separated the two germline ends. CDR1 is SGHNT, CDR2 YYREEE, per germline (reference sequence). CDR3 length: 16 residues.

CDR3 coding DNA: TGTGCCAGCAGTCGGCGGGGGGCTTACGAGCAGTACTTC. As protein: CASSRRGAYEQYF. The rearrangement links TRBV25-1 to TRBJ2-7; 8 positions agree with TRBD2. This CDR3 contains 13 residues. V lost 5 bases, J lost 4 bases, and 4 bases stayed unmatched. Germline loops: CDR1 MGHDK, CDR2 SYGVNS.

The chain uses TRBV2 and TRBJ1-5; 7 bases map to TRBD1. The germline V gene encodes CDR1 SNHLY and CDR2 FYNNEI. The V gene end was trimmed by 2 bases and the J gene end by 3 bases; junction bases not matched to a gene: 7. The CDR3 length is 16 residues. CDR3 region: CASSERRDRNNQPQHF. CDR3 nucleotides: TGTGCCAGCAGTGAACGCCGGGACAGAAACAATCAGCCCCAGCATTTT.

This clone showed up just once. The J gene is TRBJ1-6, the V gene TRBV9; a weak D match, TRBD1 (5 bases). The CDR3 has 14 amino acids. Germline lookup yields CDR1 SGDLS and CDR2 YYNGEE. V shed 0 bases and J shed 14 bases, with 15 bases lying between them. CDR3 loop: CASSVGGGLESLHF. The CDR3, as DNA: TGTGCCAGCAGCGTAGGGGGGGGATTGGAGTCCCTCCACTTT. The full variable domain, its missing parts supplied by reference TRBV9 and TRBJ1-6, is DSGVTQTPKHLITATGQRVTLRCSPRSGDLSVYWYQQSLDQGLQFLIQYYNGEERAKGNILERFSAQQFPDLHSELNLSSLELGDSALYFCASSVGGGLESLHFGNGTRLTVT.

The rearrangement uses TRBV7-3 and TRBJ2-1; 9 bases fit TRBD1. Germline V gene data show CDR1 as SGHTA and CDR2 as FQGTGA. The CDR3 is 12 residues long. Trimming cost V 5 bases and J 9 bases; bases outside gene matches: 2. The CDR3 DNA sequence: TGTGCCAGCAGCACAGGGGGCCCTGAGCAGTTCTTC. Its protein is CASSTGGPEQFF.

The chain couples TRBV7-9 to TRBJ2-5; D remains unclear. Deletions cut 0 bases from V and 7 bases from J, with 12 bases between. From germline, CDR1 is SEHNR and CDR2 FQNEAQ (reference sequence). The CDR3 consists of 14 residues. CDR3 amino acids: CASSLAATVGTQYF. Here the CDR3 DNA reads TGTGCCAGCAGCTTAGCGGCTACAGTCGGGACCCAGTACTTC.

This sequence joins TRBV6-5 and TRBJ1-2; a possible D gene is TRBD1 (5 bases). Trimming pared 0 bases from V and 5 bases from J, leaving 13 bases between. The CDR3 has 15 amino acids. Per the germline V gene, CDR1 is MNHEY and CDR2 is SVGAGI. The CDR3 here is CASSYSRFTGYGYTF. The CDR3 DNA reads as TGTGCCAGCAGTTACTCGAGATTCACAGGATATGGCTACACCTTC.